These 32 T cell receptor beta chains originate from one sample sequenced in a study of T-cell memory formation after mild COVID-19. TCRdb itself ran the 5' RACE reads through MiXCR, one entry per CDR3 protein. The sample lists around 220,000 distinct CDR3 sequences; about a sixth were seen once. Sequencing was performed on PBMCs or a T cell subset sorted from them (not recorded which). Receptors were obtained from a man aged 18 to 35 who had mild COVID-19 (a few samples of this study predate the infection). Cell type and time point are not known.

The V and J genes are TRBV12-3 or TRBV12-4 and TRBJ1-2; D call uncertain. Trimming took off 1 base at V and 5 bases at J, with 11 bases between the two ends. The CDR3 runs to 14 residues. CDR3 in amino acids: CASSLGSMGYGYTF. DNA of the CDR3: TGTGCCAGCAGTTTAGGCAGTATGGGATATGGCTACACCTTC.

Only a few counts were recorded for this clonotype. This chain connects TRBV24-1 to TRBJ1-1, with 7 bases identical to TRBD1. The CDR3 has 16 amino acids. V dropped 1 base and J dropped 3; count of bases not matched to a gene: 7. Germline values: CDR1 KGHDR, CDR2 SFDVKD. CDR3 residues: CATSDFAGGEDTEAFF. CDR3 nucleotides: TGTGCCACCAGTGATTTCGCAGGGGGGGAAGACACTGAAGCTTTCTTT.

In its sample, this clonotype was seen a few times. This chain's CDR3 is CASSFTSGAQETQYF. CDR3 in DNA: TGCGCCAGCAGCTTCACTAGCGGGGCCCAAGAGACCCAGTACTTC. This chain joins TRBV5-1 and TRBJ2-5; 10 nucleotides align to TRBD2. The V and J ends lost 2 bases and 1 base, in that order; junction bases with no gene match: 2. Germline V CDR1 and CDR2: SGHRS, YFSETQ. This CDR3 has 15 residues.

V and J are TRBV2 and TRBJ2-3; 7 bases align to TRBD1. The length of the CDR3 is 15 residues. Germline V gene sequence: CDR1 SNHLY, CDR2 FYNNEI. With V trimmed by 6 bases and J by 4 bases, 10 bases remained unmatched. CDR3 nucleotide sequence: TGTGCCAGCAGGGCCAGGGACAGTGAGGCAGATACGCAGTATTTT. As protein: CASRARDSEADTQYF.

The chain uses TRBV6-6 and TRBJ1-1; D is perhaps TRBD1 (6 bases). V dropped 2 bases and J dropped 5 bases, with 15 bases sitting between them. Germline lookup yields CDR1 MNHNY and CDR2 SVGAGI (reference sequence). The CDR3 loop spans 15 amino acids. CDR3 sequence (DNA): TGTGCCAGCAGTTACCCGGGCAGGGGTTTAACTGAAGCTTTCTTT. Its protein product is CASSYPGRGLTEAFF.

V usage is TRBV5-1 and J usage is TRBJ2-5; D unclear. The V end was cut by 4 bases, the J end by 5 bases, with 18 bases between. The CDR3 spans 15 residues. Per the germline V gene, CDR1 is SGHRS and CDR2 is YFSETQ. The CDR3 sequence: CASSPEFGGRETQYF. The CDR3 nucleotides read TGCGCCAGCAGCCCCGAATTCGGCGGTAGGGAGACCCAGTACTTC.

This clonotype was seen only a few times. The CDR3 here is CASRPRTYTDTQYF. The CDR3 nucleotides read TGTGCCAGCAGACCCCGGACTTACACAGATACGCAGTATTTT. The chain employs TRBV5-8 and TRBJ2-3; tentatively, D is TRBD2 (5 bases). V gave up 5 bases and J gave up 2 bases, with 12 bases separating them. The CDR3 is 14 amino acids. Germline values: CDR1 SGHTS, CDR2 YDEGEE. Complete variable domain (other parts from reference TRBV5-8 and TRBJ2-3): EAGVTQSPTHLIKTRGQQATLRCSPISGHTSVYWYQQALGLGLQFLLWYDEGEERNRGNFPPRFSGRQFPNYSSELNVNALELEDSALYLCASRPRTYTDTQYFGPGTRLTVL.

This clonotype was observed at least ten times. The chain is built from TRBV5-1 and TRBJ1-2, with TRBD1 identical over 8 bases. CDR3 length: 15 amino acids. V lost 3 bases and J lost 7; bases outside the gene matches: 11. Germline lookup yields CDR1 SGHRS and CDR2 YFSETQ. This CDR3 reads CASSYDSGGGGGYTF. CDR3 DNA: TGCGCCAGCAGCTACGATTCAGGGGGCGGAGGTGGCTACACCTTC.

The CDR3 nucleotides read TGTGCCAGCAGCCTAACGGGGGGGTCTGAGCAGTTCTTC. Protein product: CASSLTGGSEQFF. The chain links TRBV12-3 or TRBV12-4 to TRBJ2-1; TRBD2 matches at 8 bases. The length of the CDR3 is 13 residues. Trimming removed 6 bases from V and 9 bases from J; junction bases left unmatched: 7.

The chain employs TRBV4-2 and TRBJ1-2; 10 positions agree with TRBD1. The CDR3 loop spans 15 amino acids. V lost 1 base and J lost 8; bases outside the gene matches: 7. CDR1 and CDR2 from the germline V gene are LGHNA and YNFKEQ. The CDR3 DNA follows: TGTGCCAGCAGCCAAGGGGGGACAGGGGAGACCGGCTACACCTTC. Its protein product is CASSQGGTGETGYTF.

This clonotype was counted only a few times. The rearrangement links TRBV28 to TRBJ2-7, with D possibly being TRBD1 or TRBD2 (5 bases each). CDR1 is MDHEN and CDR2 is SYDVKM in the germline V gene. Trimming pared 2 bases from V and 0 bases from J, leaving 8 bases between. The CDR3 spans 14 residues. The CDR3: CASSLRGYSYEQYV. The CDR3 coding sequence is TGTGCCAGCAGTTTACGGGGCTACTCCTACGAGCAGTACGTC.

This clonotype was recorded many times. The chain joins TRBV7-9 to TRBJ2-7; D not certain. The CDR3 totals 15 residues. Germline CDR1 and CDR2: SEHNR and FQNEAQ (reference sequence). With 1 base removed from V and 0 bases from J, the gap between germline ends came to 10 bases. This CDR3 is CASSLEGISSYEQYV. CDR3 DNA: TGTGCCAGCAGCTTAGAAGGGATTAGCTCCTACGAGCAGTACGTC.

This rearrangement joins TRBV20-1 to TRBJ1-2; maybe TRBD1 (6 bases). The germline CDR1 and CDR2 sequences are DFQATT and SNEGSKA (reference sequence). Trimming left V 1 base short and J 7 bases short, with 16 bases between. This CDR3 is built from 14 residues. CDR3 protein: CSARVGQGRGGYTF. DNA for the CDR3: TGCAGTGCTAGAGTGGGACAAGGGCGGGGTGGCTACACCTTC.

This clonotype turned up a few times. The chain couples TRBV7-3 to TRBJ2-3; D ambiguous. CDR3 length: 15 amino acids. V dropped 2 bases and J dropped 2 bases, with 11 bases sitting between them. In germline, CDR1 is SGHTA, CDR2 FQGTGA. The CDR3 loop is CASSLYSRYTDTQYF. The CDR3 nucleotides are TGTGCCAGCAGCTTATATTCCCGGTACACAGATACGCAGTATTTT.

This clonotype was picked up many times. The V and J genes are TRBV7-8 and TRBJ2-5, with 7 bases matching TRBD1. J was trimmed by 1 base and V by 5 bases; bases with no gene match: 4. Germline CDR1 is SGHVS and CDR2 is FQNEAQ. CDR3 size: 14 residues. The CDR3 reads CASSAYRGQETQYF. The CDR3 region has the DNA TGTGCCAGCAGCGCATACAGGGGCCAAGAGACCCAGTACTTC.

This clonotype was observed a few times. The chain carries TRBV20-1 and TRBJ2-5; 7 bases agree with TRBD2. Per germline, CDR1 DFQATT and CDR2 SNEGSKA (reference sequence). With V trimmed by 4 bases and J by 4 bases, 9 bases remained unmatched. This CDR3 has 14 amino acids. CDR3: CSAKTPGGPETQYF. The CDR3 coding sequence is TGCAGTGCTAAAACCCCGGGGGGACCAGAGACCCAGTACTTC.

This clonotype was detected a few times. The rearrangement uses TRBV5-6 and TRBJ1-1; D not resolved. CDR1 and CDR2 from the germline V gene are SGHDT and YYEEEE. Trimming cost V 1 base and J 0 bases, with 7 bases left between them. CDR3 length: 14 amino acids. DNA for the CDR3: TGTGCCAGCAGCTTGCTCACACTGAACACTGAAGCTTTCTTT. Translating it yields CASSLLTLNTEAFF. Variable domain in full (rest from reference TRBV5-6 and TRBJ1-1): DAGVTQSPTHLIKTRGQQVTLRCSPKSGHDTVSWYQQALGQGPQFIFQYYEEEERQRGNFPDRFSGHQFPNYSSELNVNALLLGDSALYLCASSLLTLNTEAFFGQGTRLTVV.

This clonotype has a handful of counts. The V call is TRBV10-3, the J call TRBJ2-5; D remains ambiguous. This CDR3 comprises 14 residues. Germline V gene lookup returns CDR1 ENHRY and CDR2 SYGVKD. V lost 4 bases and J 0 bases, leaving 9 bases between the germline ends. Written as DNA, the CDR3 is TGTGCCATCAGTGGCTCGTCTAACCAAGAGACCCAGTACTTC. Residues: CAISGSSNQETQYF.

This clonotype was picked up a small number of times. The chain uses TRBV7-2 and TRBJ1-2; 9 positions match TRBD1. J was trimmed by 4 bases and V by 5 bases; bases with no gene match: 8. This CDR3 is 15 amino acids long. Germline CDR1 and CDR2: SGHTA and FQGNSA. This CDR3 reads CASSHVEGQGYGYTF. The CDR3 DNA reads as TGTGCCAGCAGCCATGTGGAGGGACAGGGCTATGGCTACACCTTC.

The genes are TRBV18 and TRBJ1-2, with D tentatively TRBD1 (5 bases). Trimming removed 4 bases at V and 5 bases at J, with 20 bases between. The CDR3 length is 16 residues. The germline V gene encodes CDR1 KGHSH and CDR2 LQKENI. The CDR3 sequence: CASSRTVGGGDYGYTF. In DNA, the CDR3 is TGTGCCAGCTCACGGACCGTAGGTGGGGGAGATTATGGCTACACCTTC.

This clonotype came up a few times. The chain employs TRBV5-1 and TRBJ2-1; a weak D match, TRBD1 (6 bases). Germline-derived CDR1 and CDR2 are SGHRS and YFSETQ. CDR3 length equals 15 residues. Deletions cut 6 bases from V and 4 bases from J, with 17 bases between. CDR3 loop: CASKTQGPKYNEQFF. The CDR3 DNA reads TGCGCCAGCAAAACCCAGGGGCCCAAATACAATGAGCAGTTCTTC.

This clonotype occurred a few times. The V call is TRBV7-8, the J call TRBJ1-1, with D possibly TRBD1 on 6 matching bases. The CDR3 contains 13 residues. CDR1 is SGHVS and CDR2 is FQNEAQ in the germline V gene. Between the trimmed V and J ends, which lost 3 bases and 3 bases, there was a span of 8 bases. The CDR3, as DNA: TGTGCCAGCAGCTTTGAGGGGGACACTGAAGCTTTCTTT. Its translation is CASSFEGDTEAFF.

The chain recombines TRBV5-1 with TRBJ2-1; 12 bases agree with TRBD2. The J segment lost 7 bases and the V segment lost 4 bases, leaving 6 bases of the junction unmatched. CDR3 length equals 15 residues. The germline gives CDR1 SGHRS, CDR2 YFSETQ. CDR3 loop: CASSPGLAGKNEQFF. CDR3 bases: TGCGCCAGCAGCCCAGGACTAGCGGGAAAAAATGAGCAGTTCTTC.

This clonotype has just a few counts. V and J are TRBV4-3 and TRBJ2-6, with unresolved D. Germline loops: CDR1 LGHNA, CDR2 YSLEER. The CDR3 covers 17 residues. Deletions cut 0 bases from V and 0 bases from J, with 9 bases between. The CDR3 here is CASSQDGYYSGANVLTF. The CDR3 DNA reads as TGCGCCAGCAGCCAAGATGGGTACTACTCTGGGGCCAACGTCCTGACTTTC.

Many counts were recorded for this clonotype. The gene calls are TRBV7-2 and TRBJ2-3, with D possibly called TRBD1 or TRBD2 (6 bases each). Trimming stripped 8 bases from V and 4 bases from J, with 10 bases between. The CDR3 consists of 12 residues. CDR1 and CDR2 (germline): SGHTA, FQGNSA. The CDR3 sequence is CASEGGSDTQYF. As DNA, the CDR3 is TGTGCCAGCGAGGGGGGTTCAGATACGCAGTATTTT.

This clonotype was found a few times. The rearrangement links TRBV6-6 to TRBJ2-3; D is unclear. Germline V CDR1 and CDR2: MNHNY, SVGAGI (reference sequence). There are 14 residues in the CDR3. Trimming took 2 bases from V and 0 from J, leaving 6 bases between them. The CDR3 DNA reads as TGTGCCAGCAGTTACCCCTTTAGCACAGATACGCAGTATTTT. It specifies CASSYPFSTDTQYF.

The rearrangement links TRBV11-2 to TRBJ1-4, with a weak D call TRBD1 (6 bases). Trimming cost V 3 bases and J 2 bases, with 10 bases left between them. This CDR3 is 15 amino acids long. Germline CDR1 and CDR2: SGHAT and FQNNGV. CDR3 sequence: CASSFTGNTNEKLFF. In DNA form, the CDR3 reads TGTGCCAGCAGCTTCACAGGGAACACTAATGAAAAACTGTTTTTT.

This clonotype was counted many times. The chain joins TRBV7-2 to TRBJ2-7; 7 nucleotides match TRBD1. Per the germline V gene, CDR1 is SGHTA and CDR2 is FQGNSA. Losses at the gene ends were 6 bases for V and 2 bases for J; bases not matched to a gene: 7. The CDR3 is made up of 14 amino acids. The CDR3 DNA is TGTGCCAGCAGACGCGCTACAGGGGCCTACGAGCAGTACTTC. Its translation: CASRRATGAYEQYF.

The chain has TRBV28 and TRBJ2-7; D is unresolved. Germline CDR1 is MDHEN and CDR2 is SYDVKM. This CDR3 spans 13 amino acids. With 3 bases removed from V and 5 bases from J, the gap between germline ends came to 11 bases. As DNA, the CDR3 is TGTGCCAGCAGTTTGCAGGTTAGAGACGAGCAGTACGTC. Protein product: CASSLQVRDEQYV.

This clonotype showed up just a few times. This rearrangement joins TRBV10-3 to TRBJ2-5; D not certain. The CDR3 is 13 residues long. Trimming removed 5 bases from V and 5 bases from J, with 12 bases in between. Germline V gene data show CDR1 as ENHRY and CDR2 as SYGVKD. CDR3 sequence reads: CAISPEELETQYF. Written as DNA, the CDR3 is TGTGCCATCAGTCCCGAGGAGTTGGAGACCCAGTACTTC.

The chain is built from TRBV29-1 and TRBJ1-2, with TRBD1 as a possible D gene (5 bases). V was cut by 1 base and J by 4 bases, with 16 bases left in between. This CDR3 has 15 amino acids. CDR1 is SQVTM, CDR2 ANQGSEA, per germline. Written as DNA, the CDR3 is TGCAGCGTTGAAGTCGGCCCGGGGCAAAGCTATGGCTACACCTTC. Amino acid sequence: CSVEVGPGQSYGYTF.

The chain recombines TRBV28 with TRBJ2-1; no clear D gene. The germline V and J ends were trimmed by 8 bases and 6 bases, with 17 bases remaining between them. CDR1 is MDHEN, CDR2 SYDVKM, per germline. This CDR3 region has 14 residues. The CDR3: CASLTAQEVNEQFF. In nucleotides, the CDR3 is TGTGCCAGCCTTACAGCTCAAGAAGTCAATGAGCAGTTCTTC.